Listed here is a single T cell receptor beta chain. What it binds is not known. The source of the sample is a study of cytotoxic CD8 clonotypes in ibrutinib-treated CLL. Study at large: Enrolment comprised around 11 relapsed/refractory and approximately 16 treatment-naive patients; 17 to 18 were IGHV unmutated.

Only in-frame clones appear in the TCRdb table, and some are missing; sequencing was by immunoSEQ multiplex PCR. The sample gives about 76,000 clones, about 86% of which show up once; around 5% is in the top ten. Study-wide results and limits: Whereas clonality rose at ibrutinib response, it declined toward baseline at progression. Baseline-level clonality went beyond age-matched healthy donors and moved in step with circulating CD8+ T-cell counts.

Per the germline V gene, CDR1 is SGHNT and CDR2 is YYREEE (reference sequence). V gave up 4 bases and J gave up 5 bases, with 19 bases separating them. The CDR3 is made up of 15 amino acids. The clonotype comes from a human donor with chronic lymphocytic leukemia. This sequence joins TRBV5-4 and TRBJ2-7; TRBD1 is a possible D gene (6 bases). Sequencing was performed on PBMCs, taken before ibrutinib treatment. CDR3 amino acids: CASSPQTGHQNEQYF. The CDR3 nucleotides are TGTGCCAGCAGCCCTCAAACGGGACACCAGAACGAGCAGTACTTC.